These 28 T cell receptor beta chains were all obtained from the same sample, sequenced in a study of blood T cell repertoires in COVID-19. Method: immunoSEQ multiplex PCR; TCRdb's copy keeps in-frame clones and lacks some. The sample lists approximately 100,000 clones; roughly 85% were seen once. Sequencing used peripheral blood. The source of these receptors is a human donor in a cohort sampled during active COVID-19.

The CDR3 DNA reads as TGTGCCTGGACAGGCCTTTATGGCTACACCTTC. It translates to CAWTGLYGYTF. The genes are TRBV30 and TRBJ1-2; no clear D. Germline V lookup: CDR1 GTSNPN, CDR2 SVGIG (reference sequence). The CDR3 is 11 amino acids. With 4 bases removed from V and 5 bases from J, the gap between germline ends came to 8 bases. Supplemented by reference TRBV30 and TRBJ1-2, the full variable domain reads SQTIHQWPATLVQPVGSPLSLECTVEGTSNPNLYWYRQAAGRGLQLLFYSVGIGQISSEVPQNLSASRPQDRQFILSSKKLLLSDSGFYLCAWTGLYGYTFGSGTRLTVV.

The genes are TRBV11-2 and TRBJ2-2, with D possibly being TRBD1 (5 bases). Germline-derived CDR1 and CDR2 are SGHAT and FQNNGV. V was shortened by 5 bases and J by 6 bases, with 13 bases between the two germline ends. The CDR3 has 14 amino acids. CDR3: CASSRKGYPGELFF. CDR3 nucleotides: TGTGCCAGCAGCCGTAAGGGGTATCCCGGGGAGCTGTTTTTT.

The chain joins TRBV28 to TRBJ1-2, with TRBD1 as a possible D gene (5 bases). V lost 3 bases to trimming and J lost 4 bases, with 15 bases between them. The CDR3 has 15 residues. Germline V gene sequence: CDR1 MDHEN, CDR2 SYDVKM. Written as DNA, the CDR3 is TGTGCCAGCAGTTTGCGGAGGGGCAGCCTCTATGGCTACACCTTC. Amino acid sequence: CASSLRRGSLYGYTF.

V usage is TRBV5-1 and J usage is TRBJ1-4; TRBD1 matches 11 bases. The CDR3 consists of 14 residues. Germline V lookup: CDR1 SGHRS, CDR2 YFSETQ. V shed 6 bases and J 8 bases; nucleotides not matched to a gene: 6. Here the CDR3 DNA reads TGCGCCAGCACCCGGACAGGGGGCGAGGAAAAACTGTTTTTT. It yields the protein CASTRTGGEEKLFF.

CDR3: CASSARQASNSPLHF. The CDR3 nucleotides are TGTGCCAGCAGCGCCCGACAGGCTTCCAATTCACCCCTCCACTTT. The chain has TRBV9 and TRBJ1-6; weak D call: TRBD1 (6 bases). This CDR3 spans 15 amino acids. Trimming took off 3 bases at V and 7 bases at J, with 14 bases between the two ends. CDR1 and CDR2 from the germline V gene are SGDLS and YYNGEE.

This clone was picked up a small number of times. CDR3 DNA sequence: TGTGCCAGCAGCCAAGAGCCGGGACAGGGGGGGCACACCGGGGAGCTGTTTTTT. Protein: CASSQEPGQGGHTGELFF. The rearrangement links TRBV4-2 to TRBJ2-2; the match to TRBD1 covers 11 bases. Germline V gives CDR1 LGHNA, CDR2 YNFKEQ. V trimming: 0 bases; J trimming: 3 bases; junction bases outside the gene matches: 6. CDR3 length equals 18 residues.

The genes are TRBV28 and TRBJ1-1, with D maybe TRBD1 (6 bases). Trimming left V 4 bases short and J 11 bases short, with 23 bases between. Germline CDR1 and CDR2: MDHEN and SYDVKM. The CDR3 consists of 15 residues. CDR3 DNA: TGTGCCAGCAGTTCCCCTTCAGGGGCGAAGTCTAGGGCTTTCTTT. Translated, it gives CASSSPSGAKSRAFF. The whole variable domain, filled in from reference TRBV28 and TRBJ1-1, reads DVKVTQSSRYLVKRTGEKVFLECVQDMDHENMFWYRQDPGLGLRLIYFSYDVKMKEKGDIPEGYSVSREKKERFSLILESASTNQTSMYLCASSSPSGAKSRAFFGQGTRLTVV.

The CDR3: CSARKGETQYF. As DNA, the CDR3 is TGCAGTGCTAGGAAGGGGGAGACCCAGTACTTC. This rearrangement joins TRBV20-1 to TRBJ2-5, with D possibly matching TRBD1 (5 bases). V was cut by 3 bases and J by 5 bases, with 7 bases left in between. Germline-derived CDR1 and CDR2 are DFQATT and SNEGSKA (reference sequence). CDR3 length equals 11 residues.

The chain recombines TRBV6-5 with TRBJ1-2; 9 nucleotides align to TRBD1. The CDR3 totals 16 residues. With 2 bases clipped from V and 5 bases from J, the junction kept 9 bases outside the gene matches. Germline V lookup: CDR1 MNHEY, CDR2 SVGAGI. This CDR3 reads CASSYKWTGERYGYTF. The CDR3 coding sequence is TGTGCCAGCAGTTACAAGTGGACAGGGGAGAGATATGGCTACACCTTC.

The CDR3 here is CASSLEARVREGETQYF. The CDR3 DNA sequence: TGCGCCAGCAGCTTGGAAGCCAGGGTAAGGGAGGGAGAGACCCAGTACTTC. This rearrangement joins TRBV5-1 to TRBJ2-5, with 7 nucleotides matching TRBD2. Germline trimming cut 0 bases from V and 4 bases from J; bases unmatched to any gene: 12. This CDR3 is built from 17 residues. Germline lookup yields CDR1 SGHRS and CDR2 YFSETQ.

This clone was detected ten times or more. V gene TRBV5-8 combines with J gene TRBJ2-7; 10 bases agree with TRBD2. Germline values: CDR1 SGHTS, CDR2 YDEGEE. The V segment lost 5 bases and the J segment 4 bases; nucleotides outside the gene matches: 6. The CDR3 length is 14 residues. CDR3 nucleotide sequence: TGTGCCAGCAGGCGGCTAGCGGGGGTGTACGAGCAGTACTTC. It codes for CASRRLAGVYEQYF.

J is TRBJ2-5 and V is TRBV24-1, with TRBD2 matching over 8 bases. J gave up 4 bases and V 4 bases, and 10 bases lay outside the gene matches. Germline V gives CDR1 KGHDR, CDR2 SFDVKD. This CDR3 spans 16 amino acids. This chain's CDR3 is CATSEHGTRAAETQYF. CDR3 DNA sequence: TGTGCCACCAGTGAGCACGGGACTAGAGCGGCAGAGACCCAGTACTTC.

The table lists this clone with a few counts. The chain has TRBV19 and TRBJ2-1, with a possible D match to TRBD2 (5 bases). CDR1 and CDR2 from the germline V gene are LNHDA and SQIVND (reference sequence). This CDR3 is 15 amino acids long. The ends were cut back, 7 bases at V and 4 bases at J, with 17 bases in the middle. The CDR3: CASNPGSQPYNEQFF. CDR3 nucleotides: TGTGCCAGTAATCCGGGGAGCCAGCCTTACAATGAGCAGTTCTTC.

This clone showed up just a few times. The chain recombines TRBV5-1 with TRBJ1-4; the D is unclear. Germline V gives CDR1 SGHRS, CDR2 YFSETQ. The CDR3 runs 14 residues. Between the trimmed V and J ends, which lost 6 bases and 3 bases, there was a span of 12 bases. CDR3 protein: CASTQYGSNEKLFF. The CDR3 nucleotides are TGCGCCAGCACCCAATACGGGTCTAATGAAAAACTGTTTTTT.

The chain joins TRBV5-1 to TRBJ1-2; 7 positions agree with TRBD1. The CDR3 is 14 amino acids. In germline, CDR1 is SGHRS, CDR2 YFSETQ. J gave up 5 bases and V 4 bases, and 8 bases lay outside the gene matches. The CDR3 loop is CASSTGDSPYGYTF. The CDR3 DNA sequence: TGCGCCAGCAGCACGGGGGACAGCCCTTATGGCTACACCTTC.

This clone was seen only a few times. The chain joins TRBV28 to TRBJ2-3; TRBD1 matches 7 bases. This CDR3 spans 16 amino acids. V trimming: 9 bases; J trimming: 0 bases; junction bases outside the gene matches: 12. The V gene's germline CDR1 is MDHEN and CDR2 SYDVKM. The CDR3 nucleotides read TGTGCCAGTTCCACCCGACAGGGCACTAGCACAGATACGCAGTATTTT. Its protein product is CASSTRQGTSTDTQYF.

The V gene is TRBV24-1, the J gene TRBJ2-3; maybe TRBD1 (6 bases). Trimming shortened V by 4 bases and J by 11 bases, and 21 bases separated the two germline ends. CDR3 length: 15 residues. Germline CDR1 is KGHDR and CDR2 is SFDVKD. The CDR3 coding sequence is TGTGCCACCAGTGACCCGACAGGAATCGAGATGGGGCAGTATTTT. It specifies CATSDPTGIEMGQYF.

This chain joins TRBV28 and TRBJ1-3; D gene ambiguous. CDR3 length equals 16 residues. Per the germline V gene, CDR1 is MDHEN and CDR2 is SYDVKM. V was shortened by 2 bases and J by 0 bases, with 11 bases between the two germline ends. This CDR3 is CASSLGSPHSGNTIYF. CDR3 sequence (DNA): TGTGCCAGCAGTTTAGGCAGTCCTCACTCTGGAAACACCATATATTTT.

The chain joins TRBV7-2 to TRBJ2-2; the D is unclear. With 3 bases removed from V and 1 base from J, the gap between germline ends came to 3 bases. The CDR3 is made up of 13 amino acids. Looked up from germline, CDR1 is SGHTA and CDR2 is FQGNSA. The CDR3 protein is CASSFGNTGELFF. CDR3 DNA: TGTGCCAGCAGCTTCGGGAACACCGGGGAGCTGTTTTTT.

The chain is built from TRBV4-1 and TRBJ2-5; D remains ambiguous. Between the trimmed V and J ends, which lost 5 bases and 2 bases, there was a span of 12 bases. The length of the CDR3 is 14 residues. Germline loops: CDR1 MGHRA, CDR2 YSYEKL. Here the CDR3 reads CASSLAANQETQYF. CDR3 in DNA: TGCGCCAGCAGCTTGGCGGCAAATCAAGAGACCCAGTACTTC.

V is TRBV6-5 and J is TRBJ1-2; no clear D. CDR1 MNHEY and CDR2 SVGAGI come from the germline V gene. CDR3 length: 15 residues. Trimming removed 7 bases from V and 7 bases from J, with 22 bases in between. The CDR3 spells CASTTVGSHYPGYTF. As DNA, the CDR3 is TGTGCCAGCACTACCGTCGGTAGTCACTATCCTGGCTACACCTTC.

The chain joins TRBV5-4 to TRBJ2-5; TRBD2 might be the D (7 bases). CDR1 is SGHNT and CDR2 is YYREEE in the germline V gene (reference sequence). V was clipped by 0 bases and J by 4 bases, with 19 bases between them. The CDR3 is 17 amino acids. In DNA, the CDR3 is TGTGCCAGCAGCTTGGGAACCTTGAGGGGGGGAGGAGAGACCCAGTACTTC. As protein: CASSLGTLRGGGETQYF. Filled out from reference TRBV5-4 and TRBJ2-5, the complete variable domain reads ETGVTQSPTHLIKTRGQQVTLRCSSQSGHNTVSWYQQALGQGPQFIFQYYREEENGRGNFPPRFSGLQFPNYSSELNVNALELDDSALYLCASSLGTLRGGGETQYFGPGTRLLVL.

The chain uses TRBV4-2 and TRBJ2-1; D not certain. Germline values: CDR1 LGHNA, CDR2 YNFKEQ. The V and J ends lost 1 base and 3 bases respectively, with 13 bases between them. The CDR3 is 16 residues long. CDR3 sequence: CASSQVVSPVYNEQFF. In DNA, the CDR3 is TGTGCCAGCAGCCAAGTGGTCTCTCCGGTCTACAATGAGCAGTTCTTC.

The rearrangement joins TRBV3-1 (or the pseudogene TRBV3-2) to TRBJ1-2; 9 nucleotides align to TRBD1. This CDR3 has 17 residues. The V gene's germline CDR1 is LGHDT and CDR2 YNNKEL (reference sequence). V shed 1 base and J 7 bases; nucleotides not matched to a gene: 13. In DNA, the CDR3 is TGTGCCAGCAGCCAAGTTCCGGGACAGGGATTGAATGGTGGCTACACCTTC. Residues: CASSQVPGQGLNGGYTF.

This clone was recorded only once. CDR3 coding DNA: TGTGCCAGCAGCCAAGGGTCAGGGAAGGGTGGCTACACCTTC. Residues: CASSQGSGKGGYTF. The chain links TRBV3-1 (or the pseudogene TRBV3-2) to TRBJ1-2, with D possibly matching TRBD1 (5 bases). Trimming removed 1 base at V and 7 bases at J, with 13 bases between. This CDR3 comprises 14 residues. Germline CDR1 reads LGHDT; CDR2 reads YNNKEL (reference sequence).

CDR3 sequence: CASSYTLAEVDTQYF. The CDR3 bases are TGTGCCAGCAGTTACACCCTGGCGGAGGTGGATACGCAGTATTTT. The rearrangement uses TRBV6-5 and TRBJ2-3; possibly TRBD2 for D (5 bases). V lost 2 bases and J lost 6, with 15 bases in between. The CDR3 is 15 amino acids. Germline V gene sequence: CDR1 MNHEY, CDR2 SVGAGI.

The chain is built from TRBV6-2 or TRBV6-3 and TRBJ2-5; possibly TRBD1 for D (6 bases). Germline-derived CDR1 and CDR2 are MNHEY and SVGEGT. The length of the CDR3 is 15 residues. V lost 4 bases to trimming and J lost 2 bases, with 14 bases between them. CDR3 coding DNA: TGTGCCAGCAGTTCCGTCGGGACATCGCAAGAGACCCAGTACTTC. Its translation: CASSSVGTSQETQYF.

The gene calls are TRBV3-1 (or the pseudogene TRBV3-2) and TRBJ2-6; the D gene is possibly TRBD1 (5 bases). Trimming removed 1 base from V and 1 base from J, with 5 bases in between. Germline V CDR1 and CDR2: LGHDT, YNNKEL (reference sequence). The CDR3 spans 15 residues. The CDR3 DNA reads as TGTGCCAGCAGCCAAGCAGGGTCTGGGGCCAACGTCCTGACTTTC. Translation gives CASSQAGSGANVLTF.